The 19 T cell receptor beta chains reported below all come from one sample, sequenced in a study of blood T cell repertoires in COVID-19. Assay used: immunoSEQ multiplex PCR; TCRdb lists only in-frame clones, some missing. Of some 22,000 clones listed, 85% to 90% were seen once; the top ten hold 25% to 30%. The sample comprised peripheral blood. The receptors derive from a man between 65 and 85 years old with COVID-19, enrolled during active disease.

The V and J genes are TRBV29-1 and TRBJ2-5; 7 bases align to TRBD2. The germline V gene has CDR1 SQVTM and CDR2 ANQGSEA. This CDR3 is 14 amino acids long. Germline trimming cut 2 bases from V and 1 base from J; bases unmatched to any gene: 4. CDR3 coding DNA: TGCAGCGTTGAATCTAGCGGATTCCAAGAGACCCAGTACTTC. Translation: CSVESSGFQETQYF.

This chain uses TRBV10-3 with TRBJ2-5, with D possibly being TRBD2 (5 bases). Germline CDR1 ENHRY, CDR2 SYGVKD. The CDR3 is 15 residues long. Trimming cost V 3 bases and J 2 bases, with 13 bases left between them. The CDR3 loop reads CAISDKGGRQETQYF. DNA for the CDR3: TGTGCCATCAGTGATAAAGGAGGCCGTCAAGAGACCCAGTACTTC.

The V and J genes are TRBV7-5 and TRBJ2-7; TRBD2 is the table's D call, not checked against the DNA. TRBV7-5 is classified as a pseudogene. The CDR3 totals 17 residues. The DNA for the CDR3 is TGTGTCAGAAGCGGATCCCTCGGACTGCCGCCGTCCTACGAGCAGTACTTC. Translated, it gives CVRSGSLGLPPSYEQYF.

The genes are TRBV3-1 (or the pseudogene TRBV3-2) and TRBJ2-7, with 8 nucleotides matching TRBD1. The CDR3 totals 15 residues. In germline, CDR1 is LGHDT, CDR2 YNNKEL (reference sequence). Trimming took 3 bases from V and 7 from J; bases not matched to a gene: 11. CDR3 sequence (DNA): TGTGCCAGCAGCCACTCCCGACAGGGGACGGGGGAGCAGTACTTC. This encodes CASSHSRQGTGEQYF.

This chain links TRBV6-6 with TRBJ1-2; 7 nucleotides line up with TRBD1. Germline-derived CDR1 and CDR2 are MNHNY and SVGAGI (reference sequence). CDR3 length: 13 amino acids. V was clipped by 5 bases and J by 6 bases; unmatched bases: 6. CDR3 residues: CASSPRQGHGYTF. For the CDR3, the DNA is TGTGCCAGCAGTCCCCGACAGGGTCATGGCTACACCTTC.

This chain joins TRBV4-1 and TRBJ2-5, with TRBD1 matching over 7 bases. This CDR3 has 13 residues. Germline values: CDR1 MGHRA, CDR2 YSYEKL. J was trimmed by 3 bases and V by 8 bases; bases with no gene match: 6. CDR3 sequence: CASSSGTEETQYF. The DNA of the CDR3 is TGCGCCAGCTCCTCCGGGACAGAAGAGACCCAGTACTTC.

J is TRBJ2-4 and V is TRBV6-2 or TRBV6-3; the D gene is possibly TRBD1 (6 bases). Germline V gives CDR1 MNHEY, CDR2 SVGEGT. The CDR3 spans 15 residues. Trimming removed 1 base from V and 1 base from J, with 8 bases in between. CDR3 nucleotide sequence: TGTGCCAGCAGTTACTTTACAGGGGCCAAAAACATTCAGTACTTC. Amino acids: CASSYFTGAKNIQYF.

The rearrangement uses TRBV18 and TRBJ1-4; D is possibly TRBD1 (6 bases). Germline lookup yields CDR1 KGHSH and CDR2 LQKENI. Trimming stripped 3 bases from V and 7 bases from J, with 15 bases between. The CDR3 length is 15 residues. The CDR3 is CASSPETGHSEKLFF. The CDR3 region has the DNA TGTGCCAGCTCACCTGAGACGGGACATAGTGAAAAACTGTTTTTT.

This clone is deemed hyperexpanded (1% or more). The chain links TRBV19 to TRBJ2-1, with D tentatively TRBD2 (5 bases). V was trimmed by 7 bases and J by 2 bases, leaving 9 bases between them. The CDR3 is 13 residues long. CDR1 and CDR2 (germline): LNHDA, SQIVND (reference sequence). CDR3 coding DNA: TGTGCCAGTAAAACGGGGACCTACAATGAGCAGTTCTTC. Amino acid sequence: CASKTGTYNEQFF.

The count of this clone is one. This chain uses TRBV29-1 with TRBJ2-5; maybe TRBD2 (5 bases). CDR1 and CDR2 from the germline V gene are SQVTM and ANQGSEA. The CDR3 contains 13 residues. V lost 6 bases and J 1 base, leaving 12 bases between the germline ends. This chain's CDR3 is CSVEDSFQETQYF. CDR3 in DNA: TGCAGCGTCGAGGACTCCTTCCAAGAGACCCAGTACTTC.

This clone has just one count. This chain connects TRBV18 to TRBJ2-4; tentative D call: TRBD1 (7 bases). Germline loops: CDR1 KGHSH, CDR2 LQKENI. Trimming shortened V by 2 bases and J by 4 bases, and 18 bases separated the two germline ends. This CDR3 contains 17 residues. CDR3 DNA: TGTGCCAGCTCACCATACACAGGGGACTCGTCAAAAAACATTCAGTACTTC. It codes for CASSPYTGDSSKNIQYF.

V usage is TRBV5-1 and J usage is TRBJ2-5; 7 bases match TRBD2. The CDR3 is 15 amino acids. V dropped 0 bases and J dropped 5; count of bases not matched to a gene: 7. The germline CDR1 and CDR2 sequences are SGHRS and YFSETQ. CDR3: CASSLVGGGPETQYF. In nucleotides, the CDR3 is TGCGCCAGCAGCTTGGTTGGGGGAGGGCCTGAGACCCAGTACTTC.

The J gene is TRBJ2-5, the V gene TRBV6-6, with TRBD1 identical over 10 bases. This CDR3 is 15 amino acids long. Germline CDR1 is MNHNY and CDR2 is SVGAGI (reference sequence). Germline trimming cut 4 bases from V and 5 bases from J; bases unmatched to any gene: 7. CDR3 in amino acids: CASSLSGTGAETQYF. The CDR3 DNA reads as TGTGCCAGCAGTTTATCCGGGACAGGGGCCGAGACCCAGTACTTC.

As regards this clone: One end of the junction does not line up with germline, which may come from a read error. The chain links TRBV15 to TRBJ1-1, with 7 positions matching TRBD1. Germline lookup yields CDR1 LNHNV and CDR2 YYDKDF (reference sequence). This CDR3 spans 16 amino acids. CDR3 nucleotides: TGTGCCACCAGCCGAGATGCCTGGGACAGGAACACTGAAGCTTTCTTT. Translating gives CATSRDAWDRNTEAFF.

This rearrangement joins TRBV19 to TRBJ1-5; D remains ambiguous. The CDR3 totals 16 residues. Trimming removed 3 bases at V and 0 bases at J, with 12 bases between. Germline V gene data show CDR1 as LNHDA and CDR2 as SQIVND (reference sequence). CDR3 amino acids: CASSIGTVYSNQPQHF. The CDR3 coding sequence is TGTGCCAGTAGTATCGGTACGGTTTATAGCAATCAGCCCCAGCATTTT. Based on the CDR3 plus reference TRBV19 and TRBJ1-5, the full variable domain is DGGITQSPKYLFRKEGQNVTLSCEQNLNHDAMYWYRQDPGQGLRLIYYSQIVNDFQKGDIAEGYSVSREKKESFPLTVTSAQKNPTAFYLCASSIGTVYSNQPQHFGDGTRLSIL.

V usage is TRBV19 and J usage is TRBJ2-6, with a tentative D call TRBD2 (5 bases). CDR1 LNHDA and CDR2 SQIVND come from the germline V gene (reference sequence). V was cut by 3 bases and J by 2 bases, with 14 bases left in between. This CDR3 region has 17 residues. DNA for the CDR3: TGTGCCAGTAGTATGTACAGCGGTCCGACTGGGGCCAACGTCCTGACTTTC. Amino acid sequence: CASSMYSGPTGANVLTF.

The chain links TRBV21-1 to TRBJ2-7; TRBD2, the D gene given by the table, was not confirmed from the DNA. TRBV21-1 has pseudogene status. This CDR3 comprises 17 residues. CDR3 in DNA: TGTGCCAGCGCAAGGTGGCGACTAGCGGGCGCAATCTACGAGCAGTACTTC. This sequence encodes CASARWRLAGAIYEQYF.

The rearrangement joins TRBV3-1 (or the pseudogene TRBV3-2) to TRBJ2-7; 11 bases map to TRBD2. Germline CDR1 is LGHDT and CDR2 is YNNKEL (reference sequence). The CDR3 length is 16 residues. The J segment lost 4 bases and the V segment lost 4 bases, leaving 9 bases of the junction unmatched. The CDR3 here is CASSPGTSGEEYEQYF. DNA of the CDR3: TGTGCCAGCAGCCCAGGGACTAGCGGAGAGGAGTACGAGCAGTACTTC.

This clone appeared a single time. The CDR3 sequence is CASNPGGHSYEQYF. The CDR3 coding sequence is TGTGCCAGTAATCCAGGGGGCCATTCCTACGAGCAGTACTTC. The chain uses TRBV19 and TRBJ2-7; TRBD1 aligns across 8 bases. CDR1 is LNHDA and CDR2 is SQIVND in the germline V gene (reference sequence). The CDR3 is 14 amino acids. The J segment lost 1 base and the V segment lost 7 bases, leaving 6 bases of the junction unmatched. The full variable domain, rest sourced from reference TRBV19 and TRBJ2-7, is DGGITQSPKYLFRKEGQNVTLSCEQNLNHDAMYWYRQDPGQGLRLIYYSQIVNDFQKGDIAEGYSVSREKKESFPLTVTSAQKNPTAFYLCASNPGGHSYEQYFGPGTRLTVT.